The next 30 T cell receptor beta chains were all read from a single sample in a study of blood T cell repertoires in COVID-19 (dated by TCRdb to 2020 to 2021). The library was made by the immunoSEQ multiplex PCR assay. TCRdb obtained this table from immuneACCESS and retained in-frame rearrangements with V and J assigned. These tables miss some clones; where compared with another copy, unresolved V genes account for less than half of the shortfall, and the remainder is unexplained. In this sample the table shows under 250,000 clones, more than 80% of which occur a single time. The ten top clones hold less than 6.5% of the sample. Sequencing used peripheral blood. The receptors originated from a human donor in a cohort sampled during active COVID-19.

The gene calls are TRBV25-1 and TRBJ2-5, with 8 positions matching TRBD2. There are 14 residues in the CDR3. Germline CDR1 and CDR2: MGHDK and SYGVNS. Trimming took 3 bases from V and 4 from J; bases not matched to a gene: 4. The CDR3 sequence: CASSDPLAGETQYF. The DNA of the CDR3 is TGTGCCAGCAGTGATCCCCTAGCGGGAGAGACCCAGTACTTC.

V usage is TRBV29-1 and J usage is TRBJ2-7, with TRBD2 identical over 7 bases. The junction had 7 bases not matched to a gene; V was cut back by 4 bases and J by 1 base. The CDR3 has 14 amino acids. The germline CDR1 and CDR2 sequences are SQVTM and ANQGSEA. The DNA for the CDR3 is TGCAGCGTTGCGGGGAGGGACTCATCCTACGAGCAGTACTTC. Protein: CSVAGRDSSYEQYF.

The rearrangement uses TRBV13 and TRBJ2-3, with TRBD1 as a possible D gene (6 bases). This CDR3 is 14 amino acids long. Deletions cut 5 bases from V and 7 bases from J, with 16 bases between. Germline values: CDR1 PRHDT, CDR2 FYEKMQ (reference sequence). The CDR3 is CASSEKTGSNTQYF. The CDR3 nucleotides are TGTGCCAGCAGCGAAAAAACAGGGTCAAATACGCAGTATTTT.

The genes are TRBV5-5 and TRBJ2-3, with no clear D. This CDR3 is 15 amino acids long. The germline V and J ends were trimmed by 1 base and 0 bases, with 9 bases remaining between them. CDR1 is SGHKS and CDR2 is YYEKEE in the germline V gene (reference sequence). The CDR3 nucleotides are TGTGCCAGCAGCTTGAACAGCCACAGCACAGATACGCAGTATTTT. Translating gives CASSLNSHSTDTQYF.

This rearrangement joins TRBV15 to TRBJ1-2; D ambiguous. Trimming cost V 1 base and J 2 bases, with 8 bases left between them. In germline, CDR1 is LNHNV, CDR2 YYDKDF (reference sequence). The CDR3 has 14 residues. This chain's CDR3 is CATSRGQENYGYTF. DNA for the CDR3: TGTGCCACCAGCAGAGGTCAGGAAAACTATGGCTACACCTTC.

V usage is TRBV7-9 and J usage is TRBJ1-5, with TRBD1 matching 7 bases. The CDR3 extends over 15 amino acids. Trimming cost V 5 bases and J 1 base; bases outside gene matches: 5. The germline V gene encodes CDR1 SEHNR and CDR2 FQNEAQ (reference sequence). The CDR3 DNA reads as TGTGCCAGCAGCGCGGGGACAGTCAGCAATCAGCCCCAGCATTTT. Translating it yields CASSAGTVSNQPQHF. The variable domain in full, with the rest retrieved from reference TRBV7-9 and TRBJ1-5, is DTGVSQNPRHKITKRGQNVTFRCDPISEHNRLYWYRQTLGQGPEFLTYFQNEAQLEKSRLLSDRFSAERPKGSFSTLEIQRTEQGDSAMYLCASSAGTVSNQPQHFGDGTRLSIL.

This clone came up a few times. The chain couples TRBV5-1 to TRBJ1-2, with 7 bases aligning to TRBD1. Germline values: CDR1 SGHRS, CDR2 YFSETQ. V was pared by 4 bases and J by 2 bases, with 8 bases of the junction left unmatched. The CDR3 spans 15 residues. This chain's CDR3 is CASSTMTGNNYGYTF. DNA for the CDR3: TGCGCCAGCAGCACAATGACAGGGAACAACTATGGCTACACCTTC.

CDR3 bases: TGTGCCAGCTCACCACTCGGACAGGGCACTCAGCCCCAGCATTTT. Protein: CASSPLGQGTQPQHF. V is TRBV18 and J is TRBJ1-5, with TRBD1 matching 8 bases. With 1 base clipped from V and 6 bases from J, the junction kept 5 bases outside the gene matches. The CDR3 is made up of 15 amino acids. Germline CDR1 KGHSH, CDR2 LQKENI.

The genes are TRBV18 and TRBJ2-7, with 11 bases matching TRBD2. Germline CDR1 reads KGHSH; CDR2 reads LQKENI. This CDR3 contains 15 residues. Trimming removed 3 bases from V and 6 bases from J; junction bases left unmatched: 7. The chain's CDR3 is CASSPRTSGPLEQYF. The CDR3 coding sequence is TGTGCCAGCTCACCTCGGACTAGCGGGCCCCTCGAGCAGTACTTC.

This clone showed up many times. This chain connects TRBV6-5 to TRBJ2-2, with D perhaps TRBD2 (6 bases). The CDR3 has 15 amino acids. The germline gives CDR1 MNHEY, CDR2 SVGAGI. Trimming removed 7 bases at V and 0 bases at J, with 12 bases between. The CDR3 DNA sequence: TGTGCCAGCACTGTTGGAGGGACGAACACCGGGGAGCTGTTTTTT. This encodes CASTVGGTNTGELFF.

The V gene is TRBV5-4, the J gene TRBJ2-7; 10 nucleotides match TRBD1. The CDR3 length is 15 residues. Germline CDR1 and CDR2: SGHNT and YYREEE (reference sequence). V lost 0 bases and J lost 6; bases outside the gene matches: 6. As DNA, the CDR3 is TGTGCCAGCAGCTTGGGACAGGGGGCGCTTCGCGAGCAGTACTTC. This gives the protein CASSLGQGALREQYF.

The CDR3 region has the DNA TGCGCCAGCAGTGACTCGGGACAGGCCACAGATACGCAGTATTTT. It encodes CASSDSGQATDTQYF. The V gene is TRBV10-1, the J gene TRBJ2-3, with 8 positions matching TRBD1. Germline lookup yields CDR1 WNHNN and CDR2 SYGVQD (reference sequence). V dropped 3 bases and J dropped 2; count of bases not matched to a gene: 4. The CDR3 covers 15 residues.

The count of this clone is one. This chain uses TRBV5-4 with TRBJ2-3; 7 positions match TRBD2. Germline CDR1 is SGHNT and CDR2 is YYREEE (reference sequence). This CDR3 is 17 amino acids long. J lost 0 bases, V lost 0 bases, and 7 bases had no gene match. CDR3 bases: TGTGCCAGCAGCTTGGCCGTGGGAGGGGCTAGCACAGATACGCAGTATTTT. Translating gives CASSLAVGGASTDTQYF. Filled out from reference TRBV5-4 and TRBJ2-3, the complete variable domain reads ETGVTQSPTHLIKTRGQQVTLRCSSQSGHNTVSWYQQALGQGPQFIFQYYREEENGRGNFPPRFSGLQFPNYSSELNVNALELDDSALYLCASSLAVGGASTDTQYFGPGTRLTVL.

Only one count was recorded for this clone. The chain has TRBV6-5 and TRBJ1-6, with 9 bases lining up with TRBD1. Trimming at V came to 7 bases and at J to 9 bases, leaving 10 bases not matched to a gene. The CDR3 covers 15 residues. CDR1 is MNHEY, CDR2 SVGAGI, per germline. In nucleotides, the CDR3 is TGTGCCAGCACTCTGATAGGGACAGGGAGTTCACCCCTCCACTTT. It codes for CASTLIGTGSSPLHF.

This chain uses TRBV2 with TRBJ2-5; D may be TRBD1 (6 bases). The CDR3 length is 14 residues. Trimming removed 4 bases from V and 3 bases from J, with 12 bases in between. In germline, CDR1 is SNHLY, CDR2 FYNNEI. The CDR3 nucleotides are TGTGCCAGCAGTGTCGGGACACCGAAAGAGACCCAGTACTTC. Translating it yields CASSVGTPKETQYF. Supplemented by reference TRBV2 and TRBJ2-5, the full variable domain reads EPEVTQTPSHQVTQMGQEVILRCVPISNHLYFYWYRQILGQKVEFLVSFYNNEISEKSEIFDDQFSVERPDGSNFTLKIRSTKLEDSAMYFCASSVGTPKETQYFGPGTRLLVL.

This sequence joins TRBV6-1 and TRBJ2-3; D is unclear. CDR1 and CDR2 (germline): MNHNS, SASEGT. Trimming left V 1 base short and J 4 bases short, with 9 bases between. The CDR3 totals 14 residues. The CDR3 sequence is CASSEVQVADTQYF. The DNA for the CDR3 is TGTGCCAGCAGTGAAGTTCAGGTTGCAGATACGCAGTATTTT.

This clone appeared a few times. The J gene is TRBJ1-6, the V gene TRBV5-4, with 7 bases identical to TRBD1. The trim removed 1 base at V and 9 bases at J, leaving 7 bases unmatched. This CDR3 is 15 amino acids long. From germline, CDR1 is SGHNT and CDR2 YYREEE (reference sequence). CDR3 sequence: CASSLSDRVGSPLHF. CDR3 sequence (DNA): TGTGCCAGCAGCTTGAGCGACAGGGTGGGTTCACCCCTCCACTTT.

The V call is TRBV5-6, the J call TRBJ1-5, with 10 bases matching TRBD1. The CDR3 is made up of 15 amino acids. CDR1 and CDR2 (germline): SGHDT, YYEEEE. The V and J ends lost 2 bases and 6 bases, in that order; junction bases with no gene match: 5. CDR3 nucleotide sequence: TGTGCCAGCAGCTTACGGGACAGGGGCACTCAGCCCCAGCATTTT. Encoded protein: CASSLRDRGTQPQHF.

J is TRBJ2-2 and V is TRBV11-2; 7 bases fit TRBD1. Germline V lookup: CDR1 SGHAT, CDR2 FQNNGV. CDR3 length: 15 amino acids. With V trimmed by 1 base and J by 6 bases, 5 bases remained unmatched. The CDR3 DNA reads TGTGCCAGCAGCTTAGTACAGGGGAAGGCCGGGGAGCTGTTTTTT. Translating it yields CASSLVQGKAGELFF.

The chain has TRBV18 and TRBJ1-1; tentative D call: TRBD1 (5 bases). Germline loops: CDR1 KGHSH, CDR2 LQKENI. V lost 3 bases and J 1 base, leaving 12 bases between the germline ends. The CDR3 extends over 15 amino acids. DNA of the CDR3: TGTGCCAGCTCACCCCCGGGGGGGACGAACACTGAAGCTTTCTTT. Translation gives CASSPPGGTNTEAFF.

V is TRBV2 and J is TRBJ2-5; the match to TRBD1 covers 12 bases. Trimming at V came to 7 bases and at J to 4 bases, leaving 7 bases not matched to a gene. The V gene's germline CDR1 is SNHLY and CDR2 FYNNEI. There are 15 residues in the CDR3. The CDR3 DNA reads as TGTGCCAGCACCCGGGACAGGGGGCGCGGAGAGACCCAGTACTTC. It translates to CASTRDRGRGETQYF.

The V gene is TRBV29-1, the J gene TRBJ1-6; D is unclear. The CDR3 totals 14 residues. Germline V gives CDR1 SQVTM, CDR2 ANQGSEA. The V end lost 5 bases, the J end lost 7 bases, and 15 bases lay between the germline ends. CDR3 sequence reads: CSVKLMGRNSPLHF. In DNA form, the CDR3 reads TGCAGCGTTAAGCTCATGGGCAGGAATTCACCCCTCCACTTT.

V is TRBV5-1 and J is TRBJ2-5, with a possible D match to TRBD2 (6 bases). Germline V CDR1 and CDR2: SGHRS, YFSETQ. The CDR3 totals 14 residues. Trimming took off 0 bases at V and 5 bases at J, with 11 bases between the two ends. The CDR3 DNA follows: TGCGCCAGCAGCTTGGCCCGGGGGAAGGAGACCCAGTACTTC. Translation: CASSLARGKETQYF.

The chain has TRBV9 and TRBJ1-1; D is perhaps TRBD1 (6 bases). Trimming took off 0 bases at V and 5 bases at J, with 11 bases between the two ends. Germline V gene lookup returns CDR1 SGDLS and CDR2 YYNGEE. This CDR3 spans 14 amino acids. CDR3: CASSVGQDRTEAFF. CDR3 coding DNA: TGTGCCAGCAGCGTAGGACAGGATCGGACTGAAGCTTTCTTT.

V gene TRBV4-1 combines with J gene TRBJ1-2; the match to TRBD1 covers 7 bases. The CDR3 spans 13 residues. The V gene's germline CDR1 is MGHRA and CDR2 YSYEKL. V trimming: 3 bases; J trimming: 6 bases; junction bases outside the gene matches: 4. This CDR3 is CASSQSDRDGYTF. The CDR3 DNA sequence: TGCGCCAGCAGCCAGTCTGACAGGGATGGCTACACCTTC.

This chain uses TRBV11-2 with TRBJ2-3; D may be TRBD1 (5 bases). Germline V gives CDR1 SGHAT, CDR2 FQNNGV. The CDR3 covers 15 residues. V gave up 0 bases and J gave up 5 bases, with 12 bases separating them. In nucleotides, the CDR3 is TGTGCCAGCAGCTTAGAGCGTCAGGGCAGAGATACGCAGTATTTT. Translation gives CASSLERQGRDTQYF.

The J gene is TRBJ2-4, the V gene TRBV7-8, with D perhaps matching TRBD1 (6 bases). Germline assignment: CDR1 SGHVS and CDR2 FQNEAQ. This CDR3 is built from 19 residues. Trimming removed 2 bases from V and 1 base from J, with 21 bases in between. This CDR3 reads CASSLTGLINERAKNIQYF. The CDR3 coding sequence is TGTGCCAGCAGCTTAACAGGGTTAATTAATGAAAGGGCCAAAAACATTCAGTACTTC. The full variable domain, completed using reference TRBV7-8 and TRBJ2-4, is GAGVSQSPRYKVAKRGQDVALRCDPISGHVSLFWYQQALGQGPEFLTYFQNEAQLDKSGLPSDRFFAERPEGSVSTLKIQRTQQEDSAVYLCASSLTGLINERAKNIQYFGAGTRLSVL.

The CDR3 nucleotides are TGTGCCAGTAGTAGCCAGTTCCTAAGACAGGGCTCTGGAAACACCATATATTTT. Amino acids: CASSSQFLRQGSGNTIYF. The rearrangement uses TRBV19 and TRBJ1-3, with 7 nucleotides matching TRBD1. The V and J ends lost 4 bases and 0 bases, in that order; junction bases with no gene match: 12. Germline CDR1 reads LNHDA; CDR2 reads SQIVND (reference sequence). The CDR3 is 18 amino acids.

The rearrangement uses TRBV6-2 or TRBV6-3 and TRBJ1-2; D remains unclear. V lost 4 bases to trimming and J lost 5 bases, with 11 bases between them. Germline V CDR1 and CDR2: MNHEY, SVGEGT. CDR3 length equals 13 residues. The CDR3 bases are TGTGCCAGCAGTTGGATCACCGGGTATGGCTACACCTTC. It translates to CASSWITGYGYTF.

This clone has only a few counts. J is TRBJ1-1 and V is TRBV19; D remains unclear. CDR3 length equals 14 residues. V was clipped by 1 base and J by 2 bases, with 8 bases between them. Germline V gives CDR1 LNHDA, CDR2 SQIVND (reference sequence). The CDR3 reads CASSIVPTNTEAFF. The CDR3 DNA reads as TGTGCCAGTAGTATAGTGCCGACTAACACTGAAGCTTTCTTT.